This TCR beta chain was found in a study of T cells after posttransplantation cyclophosphamide. Assay: immunoSEQ multiplex PCR; the TCRdb copy retains only in-frame clones and omits some. The sample lists 51,000 or so clones, 94% seen once, with approximately 2.9% in the top ten. Comment on this clone: As yet, its antigen is unknown.

Study-wide findings and caveats: Skin or GI-infiltrating T cells shared few TRB sequences with blood. Later post-transplant blood repertoires were often dominated by donor CD8+ memory clones. Recipient CMV seropositivity and CMV reactivation strongly tracked TRB clonality.

Germline V gene lookup returns CDR1 LGHNA and CDR2 YSLEER. The V end lost 0 bases, the J end lost 1 base, and 17 bases lay between the germline ends. The CDR3 loop spans 18 amino acids. The chain combines TRBV4-3 with TRBJ2-3, with a tentative D call TRBD2 (6 bases). Sample: PBMCs. The receptor was derived from a woman in her thirties in good health and a related stem cell transplant donor. CDR3 DNA: TGCGCCAGCAGCCAAGATACGGAGGGTGGTTTCGGCACAGATACGCAGTATTTT. This encodes CASSQDTEGGFGTDTQYF.